This is a list of T cell receptor beta chains from one sample in a study of blood T cell repertoires in COVID-19. Assay used: immunoSEQ multiplex PCR; TCRdb lists only in-frame clones, some missing. Found here are 400,000 or so clones, around 90% of them singletons; the top ten hold about 0.6%. Sequencing used PBMCs or T cells enriched from blood (not recorded which). Every receptor here comes from a man aged 18 to 29 who had recovered from COVID-19. CDR3s include the opening cysteine and the closing phenylalanine or tryptophan. The D gene is left open where the match is weak. Where a row states a size, it is once, few, many or the class of an expanded clone; other rows omit it.

DNA: TGTGCCAGCAGCCGGACTAGCGGGAGTGGTGAGCAGTACTTC; CDR3: CASSRTSGSGEQYF; V: TRBV5-4; size: -; D: TRBD2; J: TRBJ2-7
DNA: TGCGCCAGCAGCCAAGAGCCCAGTAGCAATCAGCCCCAGCATTTT; CDR3: CASSQEPSSNQPQHF; V: TRBV4-1; size: -; D: -; J: TRBJ1-5
DNA: TGTGCCAGCAGTAGGGAGAATTCACCCCTCCACTTT; CDR3: CASSRENSPLHF; V: TRBV2; size: -; D: -; J: TRBJ1-6
DNA: TGTGCCAGCAGGGCCCGACAGGGAGGTTCACCCCTCCACTTT; CDR3: CASRARQGGSPLHF; V: TRBV27; size: -; D: TRBD1; J: TRBJ1-6
DNA: TGTGCCAGCAGCTTGCGTCCGGATCAGCCCCAGCATTTT; CDR3: CASSLRPDQPQHF; V: TRBV5-6; size: -; D: -; J: TRBJ1-5
DNA: TGTGCCAGCAGCGAGAGGGTCGGGGCTGGAAACACCATATATTTT; CDR3: CASSERVGAGNTIYF; V: TRBV3-1/TRBV3-2; size: -; D: -; J: TRBJ1-3
DNA: TGTGCCAGCACCCTGGGGCGGGGGTGGAGGACTGAAGCTTTCTTT; CDR3: CASTLGRGWRTEAFF; V: TRBV6-5; size: -; D: -; J: TRBJ1-1
DNA: TGTGCCAGCAGTCCAAAAGGGGGAGACGGGGCCAACGTCCTGACTTTC; CDR3: CASSPKGGDGANVLTF; V: TRBV27; size: few; D: -; J: TRBJ2-6
DNA: TGTGCCAGTAGTATACTTGGTAGCGGGGGCAATGAGCAGTTCTTC; CDR3: CASSILGSGGNEQFF; V: TRBV19; size: -; D: TRBD2; J: TRBJ2-1
DNA: TGTGCCAGCAGCCTAGGGGACAGGGGTGAAAAACTGTTTTTT; CDR3: CASSLGDRGEKLFF; V: TRBV11-3; size: -; D: TRBD1; J: TRBJ1-4
DNA: TGTGCCAGCAGCCTAGGGACTACCTACTCCTACGAGCAGTACTTC; CDR3: CASSLGTTYSYEQYF; V: TRBV7-9; size: -; D: TRBD2; J: TRBJ2-7
DNA: TGCGCCAGCAGCTTGGGACAAAACCGCTCTGGAAACACCATATATTTT; CDR3: CASSLGQNRSGNTIYF; V: TRBV5-1; size: -; D: -; J: TRBJ1-3
DNA: TGTGCCAGCAGCCAAGGGCGAGGGTTTTTAGATCATGGCTACACCTTC; CDR3: CASSQGRGFLDHGYTF; V: TRBV3-1/TRBV3-2; size: -; D: -; J: TRBJ1-2
DNA: TGTGCCAGCAGCCCACAGGGCGACTATGGCTACACCTTC; CDR3: CASSPQGDYGYTF; V: TRBV7-2; size: -; D: -; J: TRBJ1-2
DNA: TGTGCCAGCAGTCTAGACAGGGGAGGGTCAGATACGCAGTATTTT; CDR3: CASSLDRGGSDTQYF; V: TRBV2; size: -; D: -; J: TRBJ2-3
DNA: TGTGCCAGCACCAACGGGGGGCTGAACGCTGGCTACACCTTC; CDR3: CASTNGGLNAGYTF; V: TRBV28; size: once; D: -; J: TRBJ1-2
DNA: TGCGCCAGCAGCCATGCCGACGACAGGAGACCTTATGGTAATGAAAAACTGTTTTTT; CDR3: CASSHADDRRPYGNEKLFF; V: TRBV4-1; size: -; D: -; J: TRBJ1-4
DNA: TGCGCCAGCAGCTGGGAGCGGGTTTCAATCCAAGGGGTGGTTCGAGCTTTCTTT; CDR3: CASSWERVSIQGVVRAFF; V: TRBV5-1; size: -; D: -; J: TRBJ1-1
DNA: TGTGCCGGCTTCGGGACTCCCTATGGCTACACCTTC; CDR3: CAGFGTPYGYTF; V: TRBV2; size: once; D: -; J: TRBJ1-2
DNA: TGTGCCAGCAGTGCCACCTCAGGGGGTTATAATTCACCCCTCCACTTT; CDR3: CASSATSGGYNSPLHF; V: TRBV6-1; size: -; D: TRBD1; J: TRBJ1-6
DNA: TGTGCCAGCTCACCTGGGCCCACTGAAGCTTTCTTT; CDR3: CASSPGPTEAFF; V: TRBV18; size: few; D: -; J: TRBJ1-1
DNA: TGTGCCAGCAGCCAAACGGGTTTGAACACTGAAGCTTTCTTT; CDR3: CASSQTGLNTEAFF; V: TRBV14; size: -; D: -; J: TRBJ1-1
DNA: TGTGCCAGCAGTTTAGTGGTAGCGGGAGGGGAGGGGGACGAGCAGTACTTC; CDR3: CASSLVVAGGEGDEQYF; V: TRBV28; size: -; D: TRBD2; J: TRBJ2-7
DNA: TGTGCCAGCAGAGTTACTGGGACAGGGAACTATGGCTACACCTTC; CDR3: CASRVTGTGNYGYTF; V: TRBV6-4; size: -; D: TRBD1; J: TRBJ1-2
DNA: TGTGCCAGCAGCCCCACGGGGCGGGGCACTGAAGCTTTCTTT; CDR3: CASSPTGRGTEAFF; V: TRBV5-5; size: -; D: -; J: TRBJ1-1
DNA: TGTGCCATCAGTGAGGGGGCAGGGGTTGGCAATCAGCCCCAGCATTTT; CDR3: CAISEGAGVGNQPQHF; V: TRBV10-3; size: -; D: -; J: TRBJ1-5
DNA: TGTGCCAGCAGCCAAGCCGGACAGGGGGCTAGTGAAAAACTGTTTTTT; CDR3: CASSQAGQGASEKLFF; V: TRBV3-1/TRBV3-2; size: -; D: TRBD1; J: TRBJ1-4
DNA: TGCAGCGTTGAATACAGGGGGAAGAACACTGAAGCTTTCTTT; CDR3: CSVEYRGKNTEAFF; V: TRBV29-1; size: -; D: TRBD1; J: TRBJ1-1
DNA: TGTGCCAGCAGCCCACGACAGGGAGCTCAGCCCCAGCATTTT; CDR3: CASSPRQGAQPQHF; V: TRBV28; size: -; D: TRBD1; J: TRBJ1-5
DNA: TGCGCCAGCAGCCAAGTGGGAGTCAAGGACGAGCAGTACTTC; CDR3: CASSQVGVKDEQYF; V: TRBV4-1; size: -; D: -; J: TRBJ2-7
DNA: TGTGCCACCAGCAGAGATTTAAAGACAGGCTCTGGCTACACCTTC; CDR3: CATSRDLKTGSGYTF; V: TRBV15; size: -; D: -; J: TRBJ1-2
DNA: TGTGCTAGTGGTTTGTTATACGGTGACTACGAGCAGTACTTC; CDR3: CASGLLYGDYEQYF; V: TRBV12-5; size: -; D: -; J: TRBJ2-7
DNA: TGCAGCGTTGGACAAGCAGGGATGGATGGCTACACCTTC; CDR3: CSVGQAGMDGYTF; V: TRBV29-1; size: -; D: -; J: TRBJ1-2
DNA: TGTGCCAGTAGTATTAACAGCAACACTGAAGCTTTCTTT; CDR3: CASSINSNTEAFF; V: TRBV19; size: few; D: -; J: TRBJ1-1
DNA: TGTGCCAGCAGCTTGGACGGACAGGGGTCCAAAAACATTCAGTACTTC; CDR3: CASSLDGQGSKNIQYF; V: TRBV5-6; size: -; D: TRBD1; J: TRBJ2-4
DNA: TGTGCCAGCAGCCAAGAAGGCGGGAGGGCAATAGATACGCAGTATTTT; CDR3: CASSQEGGRAIDTQYF; V: TRBV4-2; size: -; D: TRBD2; J: TRBJ2-3
DNA: TGTGCCAGCAGAAAACCGGGACAGGACTATGGCTACACCTTC; CDR3: CASRKPGQDYGYTF; V: TRBV7-9; size: once; D: TRBD1; J: TRBJ1-2
DNA: TGTGCCAGCAGTCCGACAGGGTCAACCGGGGAGCTGTTTTTT; CDR3: CASSPTGSTGELFF; V: TRBV6-2/TRBV6-3; size: -; D: TRBD1; J: TRBJ2-2
DNA: TGTGCCAGCAGCCCTACAGGGTCTGGTGTGGGTGGCTACACCTTC; CDR3: CASSPTGSGVGGYTF; V: TRBV11-3; size: once; D: -; J: TRBJ1-2
DNA: TGTGCCAGCAGCCAAGATATCGGTGAAAAACTGTTTTTT; CDR3: CASSQDIGEKLFF; V: TRBV3-1/TRBV3-2; size: -; D: -; J: TRBJ1-4
DNA: TGTGCCAGCTCAACAGGTGAAAATTCACCCCTCCACTTT; CDR3: CASSTGENSPLHF; V: TRBV18; size: -; D: -; J: TRBJ1-6
DNA: TGTGCCAGCACCCCCAGCGGGGTTTCCCATAACTATGGCTACACCTTC; CDR3: CASTPSGVSHNYGYTF; V: TRBV9; size: -; D: -; J: TRBJ1-2
DNA: TGTGCCAGTACGGGACAGGGTAGGGGCACCGGGGAGCTGTTTTTT; CDR3: CASTGQGRGTGELFF; V: TRBV19; size: -; D: TRBD1; J: TRBJ2-2
DNA: TGTGCCACCAGCAGAGGCCAGGGCGCAACTAATGAAAAACTGTTTTTT; CDR3: CATSRGQGATNEKLFF; V: TRBV15; size: -; D: -; J: TRBJ1-4
DNA: TGTGCCAGCAGCTTGGGGACTAGGCAAGAGACCCAGTACTTC; CDR3: CASSLGTRQETQYF; V: TRBV5-6; size: -; D: TRBD2; J: TRBJ2-5
DNA: TGCAGCGCCGGACAGGGGTTAGCCAAAAACATTCAGTACTTC; CDR3: CSAGQGLAKNIQYF; V: TRBV29-1; size: once; D: TRBD1; J: TRBJ2-4
DNA: TGTGCCAGCAAACTAGGGGTTGGACAGGGGGTAAATACGCAGTATTTT; CDR3: CASKLGVGQGVNTQYF; V: TRBV11-2; size: -; D: TRBD1; J: TRBJ2-3
DNA: TGTGCCATCCGGGACAGGGAAAACATTCAGTACTTC; CDR3: CAIRDRENIQYF; V: TRBV10-3; size: few; D: TRBD1; J: TRBJ2-4
DNA: TGTGCCATCAGTGACTACCGGGACAGGGGATTTTATAGCAATCAGCCCCAGCATTTT; CDR3: CAISDYRDRGFYSNQPQHF; V: TRBV10-3; size: few; D: TRBD1; J: TRBJ1-5
DNA: TGCGCCAGCAGCCAACCATACCGGGACAGGGTTGAAAAACTGTTTTTT; CDR3: CASSQPYRDRVEKLFF; V: TRBV4-1; size: -; D: TRBD1; J: TRBJ1-4
DNA: TGTGCCAGCAGCCCGACCCTGAGCGGGAGGTTCAATGAGCAGTTCTTC; CDR3: CASSPTLSGRFNEQFF; V: TRBV3-1/TRBV3-2; size: -; D: TRBD2; J: TRBJ2-1
DNA: TGTGCCAGAAGCTTGCGCTCTCAAATAGGCCCCCGGGACAGGGATAACTATGGCTACACCTTC; CDR3: CARSLRSQIGPRDRDNYGYTF; V: TRBV5-3; size: -; D: TRBD1; J: TRBJ1-2
DNA: TGTGCCAGCAGCTTTTCAGCAGCGGGGGGTTTCCCAAGGGAGCTGTTTTTT; CDR3: CASSFSAAGGFPRELFF; V: TRBV3-1/TRBV3-2; size: -; D: TRBD2; J: TRBJ2-2
DNA: TGTGCCAGCAGTGACCCCTCCGACAGCCTTTCGGAGTACTTC; CDR3: CASSDPSDSLSEYF; V: TRBV6-4; size: -; D: -; J: TRBJ2-7
DNA: TGTGCCAGTAGTATGGCAGCGCTCTCCAATCAGCCCCAGCATTTT; CDR3: CASSMAALSNQPQHF; V: TRBV19; size: -; D: -; J: TRBJ1-5
DNA: TGTGCCAGCAGCCTGGGGCAGTTCTATAATTCACCCCTCCACTTT; CDR3: CASSLGQFYNSPLHF; V: TRBV5-6; size: -; D: -; J: TRBJ1-6
DNA: TGCGCCAGCCAAGCCGCGGGGAAGGGCTCCTACAATGAGCAGTTCTTC; CDR3: CASQAAGKGSYNEQFF; V: TRBV5-1; size: -; D: -; J: TRBJ2-1
DNA: TGTGCCAGCAGCTCGCTAGCAGCTAGCACAGATACGCAGTATTTT; CDR3: CASSSLAASTDTQYF; V: TRBV7-3; size: -; D: -; J: TRBJ2-3
DNA: TGTGCCTCCCCGAGGGGGGGACCTGAAAAACTGTTTTTT; CDR3: CASPRGGPEKLFF; V: TRBV11-2; size: -; D: -; J: TRBJ1-4
DNA: TGTGCCAGCAGCACCCGGACAGGGATCTACAATGAGCAGTTCTTC; CDR3: CASSTRTGIYNEQFF; V: TRBV7-3; size: -; D: TRBD1; J: TRBJ2-1